This TCR beta chain was sequenced during a study of Ad26.COV2.S vaccination and SARS-CoV-2 variants. This clone was observed a few times. Specified treatment: roughly 18 received Ad26.COV2.S at low or high dose, single or two shots; about 5 received placebo; per-sample allocation not given. Sampling was performed 63 days after the first vaccine or placebo injection. TCRdb keeps only in-frame clones here, not all; method: immunoSEQ multiplex PCR. Among 300,000 to 400,000 clones, 90% were seen once, and the ten largest hold 5% to 6.5%. The germline V and J ends were trimmed by 6 bases and 8 bases, with 17 bases remaining between them. Per germline, CDR1 SEHNR and CDR2 FQNEAQ (reference sequence). The CDR3 consists of 15 residues.

The clonotype originates from a person between 18 and 59 years old who received the Ad26.COV2.S COVID-19 vaccine or a placebo. The sequenced sample was peripheral blood, obtained in a trial of Ad26.COV2.S vaccine versus placebo. The chain uses TRBV7-9 and TRBJ1-6, with no clear D. CDR3 residues: CASSYRVDGDSPLHF. The DNA of the CDR3 is TGTGCCAGCAGTTACCGGGTCGACGGTGATTCACCCCTCCACTTT.